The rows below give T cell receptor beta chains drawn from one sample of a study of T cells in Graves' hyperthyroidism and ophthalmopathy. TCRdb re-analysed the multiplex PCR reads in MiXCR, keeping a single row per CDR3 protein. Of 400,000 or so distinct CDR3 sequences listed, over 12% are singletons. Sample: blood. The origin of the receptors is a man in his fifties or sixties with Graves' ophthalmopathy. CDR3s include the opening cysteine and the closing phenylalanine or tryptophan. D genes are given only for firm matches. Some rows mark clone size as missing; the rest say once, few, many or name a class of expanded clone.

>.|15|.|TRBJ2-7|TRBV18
CASSPRNTQQYEQYF
TGTGCCAGCTCACCCAGGAACACCCAACAATACGAGCAGTACTTC
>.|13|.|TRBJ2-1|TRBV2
CASSYVIEGGQFF
TGTGCCAGCAGTTACGTGATCGAAGGAGGGCAGTTCTTC
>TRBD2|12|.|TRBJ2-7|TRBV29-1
CSVARRENEQYF
TGCAGCGTTGCGCGGCGGGAGAACGAGCAGTACTTC
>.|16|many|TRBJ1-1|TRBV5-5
CASRLKSRVLSTEAFF
TGTGCCAGCAGGCTAAAAAGCCGGGTTTTGAGCACTGAAGCTTTCTTT
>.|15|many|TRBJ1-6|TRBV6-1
CASSGGPPGASPLHF
TGTGCCAGCAGTGGGGGCCCACCGGGCGCTTCACCCCTCCACTTT
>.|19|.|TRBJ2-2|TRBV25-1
CASSEGLDLLPLRAGELFF
TGTGCCAGCAGTGAAGGGCTAGACTTACTTCCTCTGAGGGCCGGGGAGCTGTTTTTT
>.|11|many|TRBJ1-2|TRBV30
CAWSAGVGYTF
TGTGCCTGGAGTGCAGGGGTTGGCTACACCTTC
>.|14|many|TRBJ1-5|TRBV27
CATNDRWGNQPQHF
TGTGCCACAAACGACAGGTGGGGCAATCAGCCCCAGCATTTT
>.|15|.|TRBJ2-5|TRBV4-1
CASSPQTGSMKTQHF
TGCGCCAGCAGCCCCCAGACAGGCTCTATGAAGACCCAGCACTTC
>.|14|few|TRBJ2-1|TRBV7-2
CASILGGPYNEQFF
TGTGCCAGCATTCTAGGCGGACCTTACAATGAGCAGTTCTTC
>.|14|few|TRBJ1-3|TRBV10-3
CAIIPDSGGNTIYF
TGTGCCATCATCCCGGACTCTGGTGGAAACACCATATATTTT
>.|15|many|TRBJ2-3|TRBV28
CASSRRVISTDTQYF
TGTGCCAGCAGCCGACGAGTAATTAGCACAGATACGCAGTATTTT
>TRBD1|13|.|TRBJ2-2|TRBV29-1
CSGRDRGTGELFF
TGCAGCGGCAGGGACAGGGGAACCGGGGAGCTGTTTTTT
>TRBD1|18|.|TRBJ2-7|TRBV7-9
CASSSERGDRGRRYEQYF
TGTGCCAGCAGCTCGGAACGTGGGGACAGAGGTAGGCGGTACGAGCAGTACTTC
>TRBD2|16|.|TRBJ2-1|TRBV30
CAWRSWTSGSSNEQFF
TGTGCCTGGAGGTCTTGGACTAGCGGGAGCTCCAATGAGCAGTTCTTC
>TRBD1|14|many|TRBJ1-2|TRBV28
CASRTPGQGYGYTF
TGTGCCAGCAGGACCCCGGGACAGGGATATGGCTACACCTTC